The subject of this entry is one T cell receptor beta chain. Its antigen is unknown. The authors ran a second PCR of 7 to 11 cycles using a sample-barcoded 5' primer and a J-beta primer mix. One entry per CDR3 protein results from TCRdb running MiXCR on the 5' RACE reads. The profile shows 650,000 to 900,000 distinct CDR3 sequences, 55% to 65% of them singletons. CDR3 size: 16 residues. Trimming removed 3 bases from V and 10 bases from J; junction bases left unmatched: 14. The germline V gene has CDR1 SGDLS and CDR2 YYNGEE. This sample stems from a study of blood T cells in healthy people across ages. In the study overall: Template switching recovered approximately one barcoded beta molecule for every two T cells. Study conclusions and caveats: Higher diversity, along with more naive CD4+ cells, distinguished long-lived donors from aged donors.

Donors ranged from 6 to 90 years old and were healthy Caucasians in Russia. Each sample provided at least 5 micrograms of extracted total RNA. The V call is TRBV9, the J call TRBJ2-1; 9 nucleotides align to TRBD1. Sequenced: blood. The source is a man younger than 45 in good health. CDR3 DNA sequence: TGTGCCAGCAGCGCCCGAGAGGGGACAGGGAACGACGAGCAGTTCTTC. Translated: CASSAREGTGNDEQFF.